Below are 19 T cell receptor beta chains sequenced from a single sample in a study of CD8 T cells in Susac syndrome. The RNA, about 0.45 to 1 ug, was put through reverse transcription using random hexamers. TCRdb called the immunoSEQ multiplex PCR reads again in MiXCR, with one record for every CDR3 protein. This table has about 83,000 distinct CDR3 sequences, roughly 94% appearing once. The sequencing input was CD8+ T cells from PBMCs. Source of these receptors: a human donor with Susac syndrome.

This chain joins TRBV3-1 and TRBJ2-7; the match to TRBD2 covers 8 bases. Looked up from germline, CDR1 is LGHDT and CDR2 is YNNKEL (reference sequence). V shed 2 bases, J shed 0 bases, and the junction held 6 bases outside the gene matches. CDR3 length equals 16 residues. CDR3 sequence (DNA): TGTGCCAGCAGCCAATTGGTAGCGGGGAGCTCCTACGAGCAGTACTTC. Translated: CASSQLVAGSSYEQYF.

Written as DNA, the CDR3 is TGTGCCAGCCGCCTAGGTCCCGAGCAGTACTTC. Translation gives CASRLGPEQYF. The chain carries TRBV7-9 and TRBJ2-7; D gene uncertain. Per the germline V gene, CDR1 is SEHNR and CDR2 is FQNEAQ (reference sequence). This CDR3 comprises 11 residues. The ends were cut back, 8 bases at V and 6 bases at J, with 11 bases in the middle.

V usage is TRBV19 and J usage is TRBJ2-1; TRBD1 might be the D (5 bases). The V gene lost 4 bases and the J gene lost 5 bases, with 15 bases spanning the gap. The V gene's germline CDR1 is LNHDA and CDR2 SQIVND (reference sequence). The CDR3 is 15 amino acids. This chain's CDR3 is CASSTRIDRDNEQFF. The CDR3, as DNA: TGTGCCAGTAGTACCAGGATCGACAGAGACAATGAGCAGTTCTTC.

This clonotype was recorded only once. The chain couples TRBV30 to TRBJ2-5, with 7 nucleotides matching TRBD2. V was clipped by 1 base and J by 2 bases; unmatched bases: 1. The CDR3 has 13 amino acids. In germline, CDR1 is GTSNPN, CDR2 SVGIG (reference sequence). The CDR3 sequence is CAWSGGGQETQYF. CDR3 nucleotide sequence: TGTGCCTGGAGTGGGGGAGGGCAAGAGACCCAGTACTTC.

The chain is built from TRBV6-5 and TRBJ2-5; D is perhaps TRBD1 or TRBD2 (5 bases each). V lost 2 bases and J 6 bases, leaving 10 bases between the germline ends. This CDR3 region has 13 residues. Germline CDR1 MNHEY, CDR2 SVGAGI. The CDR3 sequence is CASSYTRDQTQYF. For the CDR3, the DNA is TGTGCCAGCAGTTACACCAGGGACCAGACCCAGTACTTC.

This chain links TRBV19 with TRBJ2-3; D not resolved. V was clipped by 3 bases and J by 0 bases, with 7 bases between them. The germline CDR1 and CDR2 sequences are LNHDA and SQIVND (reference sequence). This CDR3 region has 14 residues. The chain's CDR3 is CASSILLSTDTQYF. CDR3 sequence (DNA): TGTGCCAGTAGTATCCTCCTAAGCACAGATACGCAGTATTTT.

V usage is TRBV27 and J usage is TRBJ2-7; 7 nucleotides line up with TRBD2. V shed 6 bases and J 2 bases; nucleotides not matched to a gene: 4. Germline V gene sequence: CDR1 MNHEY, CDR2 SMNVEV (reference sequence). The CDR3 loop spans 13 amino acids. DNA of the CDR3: TGTGCCAGCAGAGCTAGCGGTACCTACGAGCAGTACTTC. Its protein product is CASRASGTYEQYF.

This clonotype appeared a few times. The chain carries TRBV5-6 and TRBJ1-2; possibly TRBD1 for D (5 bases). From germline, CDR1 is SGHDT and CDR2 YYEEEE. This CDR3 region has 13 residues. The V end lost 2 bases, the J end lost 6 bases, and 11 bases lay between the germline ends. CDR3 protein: CASSFGGTDGYTF. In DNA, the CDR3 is TGTGCCAGCAGCTTCGGCGGGACGGATGGCTACACCTTC.

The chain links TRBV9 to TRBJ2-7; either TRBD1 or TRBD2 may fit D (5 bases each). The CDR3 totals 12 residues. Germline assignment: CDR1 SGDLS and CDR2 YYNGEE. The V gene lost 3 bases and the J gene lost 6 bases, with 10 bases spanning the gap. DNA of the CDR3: TGTGCCAGCAGCGGGGACGGCGGCGAGCAGTACTTC. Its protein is CASSGDGGEQYF.

The CDR3 DNA reads TGTGCCAGTATGATGTCCTGGACAGCCTATGGCTACACCTTC. It codes for CASMMSWTAYGYTF. V gene TRBV2 combines with J gene TRBJ1-2; tentatively, D is TRBD1 (6 bases). The CDR3 covers 14 residues. Per the germline V gene, CDR1 is SNHLY and CDR2 is FYNNEI. Trimming removed 9 bases from V and 4 bases from J, with 18 bases in between.

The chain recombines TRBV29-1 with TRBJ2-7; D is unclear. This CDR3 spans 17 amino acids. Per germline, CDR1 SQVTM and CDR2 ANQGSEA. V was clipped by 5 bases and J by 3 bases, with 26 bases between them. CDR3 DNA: TGCAGCGTTATCGGAACCTCGGGCTCCCTTCACCTCTACGAGCAGTACTTC. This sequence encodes CSVIGTSGSLHLYEQYF.

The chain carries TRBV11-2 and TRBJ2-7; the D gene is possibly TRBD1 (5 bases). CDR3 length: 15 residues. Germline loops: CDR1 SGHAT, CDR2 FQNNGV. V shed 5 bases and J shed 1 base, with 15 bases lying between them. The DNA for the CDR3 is TGTGCCAGCAGCGCTAACGACAGAAATTCCTACGAGCAGTACTTC. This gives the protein CASSANDRNSYEQYF.

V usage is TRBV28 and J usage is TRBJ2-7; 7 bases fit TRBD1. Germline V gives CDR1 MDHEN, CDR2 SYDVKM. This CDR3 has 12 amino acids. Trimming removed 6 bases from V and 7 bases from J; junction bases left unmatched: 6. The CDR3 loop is CASSRGLGEQYF. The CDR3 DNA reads TGTGCCAGCAGCAGGGGGTTGGGGGAGCAGTACTTC. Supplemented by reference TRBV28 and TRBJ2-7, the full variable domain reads DVKVTQSSRYLVKRTGEKVFLECVQDMDHENMFWYRQDPGLGLRLIYFSYDVKMKEKGDIPEGYSVSREKKERFSLILESASTNQTSMYLCASSRGLGEQYFGPGTRLTVT.

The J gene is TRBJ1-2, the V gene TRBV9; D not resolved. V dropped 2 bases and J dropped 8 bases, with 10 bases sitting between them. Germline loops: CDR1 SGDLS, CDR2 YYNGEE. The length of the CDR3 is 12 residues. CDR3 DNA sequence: TGTGCCAGCAGCGTCGGGGTTAGAGGCTACACCTTC. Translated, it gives CASSVGVRGYTF.

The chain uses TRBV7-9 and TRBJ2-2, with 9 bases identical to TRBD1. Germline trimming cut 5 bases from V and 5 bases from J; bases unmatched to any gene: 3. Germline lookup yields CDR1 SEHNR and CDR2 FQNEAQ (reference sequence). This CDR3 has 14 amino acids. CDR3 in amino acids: CASSVGQGTGELFF. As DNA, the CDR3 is TGTGCCAGCAGCGTAGGACAGGGGACCGGGGAGCTGTTTTTT.

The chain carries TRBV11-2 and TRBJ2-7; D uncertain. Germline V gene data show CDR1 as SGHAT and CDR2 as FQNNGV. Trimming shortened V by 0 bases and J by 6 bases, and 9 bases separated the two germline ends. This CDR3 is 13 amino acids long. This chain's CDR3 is CASSLDINGEQYF. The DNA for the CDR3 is TGTGCCAGCAGCTTAGATATTAACGGCGAGCAGTACTTC.

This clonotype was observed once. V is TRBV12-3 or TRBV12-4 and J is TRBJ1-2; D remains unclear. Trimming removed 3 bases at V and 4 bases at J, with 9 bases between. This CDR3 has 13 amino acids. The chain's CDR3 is CASSLSFSYGYTF. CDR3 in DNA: TGTGCCAGCAGTTTGAGTTTTAGCTATGGCTACACCTTC.

The DNA for the CDR3 is TGTGCCTGGACCCTAGACAGCTACGAGCAGTACTTC. Amino acid sequence: CAWTLDSYEQYF. V is TRBV30 and J is TRBJ2-7; tentative D call: TRBD1 (5 bases). CDR1 and CDR2 from the germline V gene are GTSNPN and SVGIG (reference sequence). The CDR3 length is 12 residues. V shed 4 bases and J shed 3 bases, with 10 bases lying between them.

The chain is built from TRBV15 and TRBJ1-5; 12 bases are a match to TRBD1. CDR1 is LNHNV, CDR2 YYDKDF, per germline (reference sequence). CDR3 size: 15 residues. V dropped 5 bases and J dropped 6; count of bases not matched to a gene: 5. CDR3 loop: CATSWGQGAVQPQHF. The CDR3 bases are TGTGCCACCAGCTGGGGACAGGGGGCGGTTCAGCCCCAGCATTTT.